These 24 T cell receptor beta chains were all obtained from the same sample, sequenced in a study of blood T cells in healthy people across ages. Primed by a sample-barcoded 5' primer and a J-beta primer mix, a second PCR proceeded for 7 to 11 cycles. Using its own MiXCR run on the 5' RACE reads, TCRdb lists one record per CDR3 protein. Of 1.4 million to 1.5 million distinct CDR3 sequences in the sample, roughly 40% were seen once. Sequenced sample: blood. The source of these receptors is a woman under 30 in good health.

Points on this clonotype: This clone may be a read error of a much larger clone one base away. The chain carries TRBV4-1 and TRBJ2-3, with D perhaps assigned TRBD1 or TRBD2 (5 bases each). Trimming stripped 6 bases from V and 6 bases from J, with 16 bases between. The CDR3 loop spans 14 amino acids. CDR1 is MGHRA and CDR2 is YSYEKL in the germline V gene. The CDR3 spells CASSSPGPGDTQYF. Here the CDR3 DNA reads TGCGCCAGCAGTTCCCCGGGGCCAGGGGATACGCAGTATTTT.

In its sample, this clonotype was seen once. The gene calls are TRBV30 and TRBJ1-2; 9 positions agree with TRBD1. CDR1 is GTSNPN and CDR2 is SVGIG in the germline V gene (reference sequence). CDR3 length equals 12 residues. Trimming removed 2 bases from V and 8 bases from J; junction bases left unmatched: 3. The CDR3 region is CAWSLTGGGYTF. The CDR3 coding sequence is TGTGCCTGGAGTCTCACAGGGGGCGGCTACACCTTC.

The chain employs TRBV6-5 and TRBJ1-2; D remains ambiguous. V was pared by 2 bases and J by 4 bases, with 5 bases between. Germline V CDR1 and CDR2: MNHEY, SVGAGI. There are 12 residues in the CDR3. The CDR3 sequence: CASSYDFYGYTF. The CDR3 coding sequence is TGTGCCAGCAGTTACGACTTCTATGGCTACACCTTC.

This rearrangement joins TRBV6-1 to TRBJ2-2; the D gene is possibly TRBD2 (6 bases). This CDR3 comprises 17 residues. CDR1 and CDR2 (germline): MNHNS, SASEGT. V was trimmed by 4 bases and J by 1 base, leaving 16 bases between them. Here the CDR3 reads CASSAPGRGMNTGELFF. DNA of the CDR3: TGTGCCAGCAGTGCCCCTGGACGGGGGATGAACACCGGGGAGCTGTTTTTT.

V is TRBV20-1 and J is TRBJ2-1; 7 nucleotides align to TRBD2. The germline gives CDR1 DFQATT, CDR2 SNEGSKA (reference sequence). V lost 4 bases to trimming and J lost 5 bases; unmatched junction nucleotides: 8. This CDR3 spans 14 amino acids. CDR3 bases: TGCAGTGCTAACCTCGGGACTATACACAATGAGCAGTTCTTC. Its translation: CSANLGTIHNEQFF.

This clonotype was detected a few times. The chain has TRBV3-1 and TRBJ2-1; possible D gene TRBD2, 6 bases. The germline V gene has CDR1 LGHDT and CDR2 YNNKEL (reference sequence). The CDR3 extends over 17 amino acids. Trimming removed 4 bases at V and 0 bases at J, with 16 bases between. DNA of the CDR3: TGTGCCAGCAGCCGCCCTCTAGCGTACCCCTCCTACAATGAGCAGTTCTTC. Protein: CASSRPLAYPSYNEQFF.

The chain joins TRBV14 to TRBJ2-7; 8 bases agree with TRBD2. Losses at the gene ends were 1 base for V and 2 bases for J; bases not matched to a gene: 7. Germline CDR1 SGHDN, CDR2 FVKESK. This CDR3 is 16 amino acids long. CDR3 amino acids: CASSQGPAGLAYEQYF. CDR3 nucleotide sequence: TGTGCCAGCAGCCAAGGGCCCGCGGGACTAGCCTACGAGCAGTACTTC. The entire variable domain, with the rest obtained from reference TRBV14 and TRBJ2-7, is as follows: EAGVTQFPSHSVIEKGQTVTLRCDPISGHDNLYWYRRVMGKEIKFLLHFVKESKQDESGMPNNRFLAERTGGTYSTLKVQPAELEDSGVYFCASSQGPAGLAYEQYFGPGTRLTVT.

This clonotype has just a few counts. The V and J genes are TRBV5-4 and TRBJ2-5; D ambiguous. Germline loops: CDR1 SGHNT, CDR2 YYREEE (reference sequence). There are 14 residues in the CDR3. The V gene lost 4 bases and the J gene lost 0 bases, with 10 bases spanning the gap. DNA for the CDR3: TGTGCCAGCAGCCCCGGTGACTACCAAGAGACCCAGTACTTC. Its translation: CASSPGDYQETQYF. Complete variable domain (other parts from reference TRBV5-4 and TRBJ2-5): ETGVTQSPTHLIKTRGQQVTLRCSSQSGHNTVSWYQQALGQGPQFIFQYYREEENGRGNFPPRFSGLQFPNYSSELNVNALELDDSALYLCASSPGDYQETQYFGPGTRLLVL.

This clonotype was counted only a few times. The chain couples TRBV3-1 to TRBJ1-6, with TRBD1 as a possible D gene (5 bases). V gave up 0 bases and J gave up 13 bases, with 13 bases separating them. This CDR3 contains 14 residues. Germline values: CDR1 LGHDT, CDR2 YNNKEL (reference sequence). Written as DNA, the CDR3 is TGTGCCAGCAGCCAAGATCGACAGTATTTCCCCCTCCACTTT. The encoded protein is CASSQDRQYFPLHF.

This chain links TRBV6-6 with TRBJ2-3; a possible D gene is TRBD1 (5 bases). Germline V lookup: CDR1 MNHNY, CDR2 SVGAGI (reference sequence). This CDR3 spans 14 amino acids. V gave up 0 bases and J gave up 6 bases, with 10 bases separating them. The CDR3 coding sequence is TGTGCCAGCAGTTACTCAGGGGATCGTGATACGCAGTATTTT. It is translated as CASSYSGDRDTQYF.

The chain uses TRBV27 and TRBJ2-3; D gene uncertain. Between the trimmed V and J ends, which lost 6 bases and 5 bases, there was a span of 9 bases. The CDR3 spans 12 residues. Germline CDR1 and CDR2: MNHEY and SMNVEV (reference sequence). CDR3 residues: CASRKMGDTQYF. The CDR3 DNA sequence: TGTGCCAGCAGGAAAATGGGAGATACGCAGTATTTT.

This clonotype was seen once. This chain joins TRBV21-1 and TRBJ1-4. TRBV21-1 is a pseudogene. CDR3 length: 14 amino acids. For the CDR3, the DNA is TGTGCCAGCAGCAAAGAGAGGTTGGGGGAAAAACTGTTTTTT. The encoded protein is CASSKERLGEKLFF.

With regard to this clonotype: Germline is not matched at one junction end, which may reflect a read error. This chain joins TRBV20-1 and TRBJ2-3; perhaps TRBD1 as D (5 bases). The CDR3 contains 13 residues. CDR1 is DFQATT and CDR2 is SNEGSKA in the germline V gene (reference sequence). The CDR3 here is CSAPSGPTGTQYF. DNA for the CDR3: TGCAGTGCCCCGTCGGGCCCCACAGGTACGCAGTATTTT.

This chain joins TRBV29-1 and TRBJ2-1, with 10 bases identical to TRBD2. The J call may be faulty, since TRBJ2-7 better matches the DNA end. The CDR3 runs to 14 residues. Germline-derived CDR1 and CDR2 are SQVTM and ANQGSEA. CDR3 residues: CSVQVLAGLNEQYF. The CDR3 nucleotides are TGCAGCGTCCAGGTACTAGCGGGACTCAATGAGCAGTACTTC.

V is TRBV20-1 and J is TRBJ1-2; possibly TRBD1 for D (5 bases). CDR1 is DFQATT and CDR2 is SNEGSKA in the germline V gene (reference sequence). This CDR3 region has 13 residues. Between the trimmed V and J ends, which lost 3 bases and 8 bases, there was a span of 16 bases. The CDR3 nucleotides are TGCAGTGCTAGTAAGGGACCCCAAGGAGGCTACACCTTC. Translated, it gives CSASKGPQGGYTF.

The gene calls are TRBV6-1 and TRBJ2-7; 9 nucleotides align to TRBD2. The V segment lost 6 bases and the J segment 4 bases; nucleotides outside the gene matches: 16. Looked up from germline, CDR1 is MNHNS and CDR2 is SASEGT. This CDR3 is built from 17 residues. The CDR3 DNA reads as TGTGCCAGCAGCCACGAACTGGCCGGGACTAGCTATTACGAGCAGTACTTC. This translates into CASSHELAGTSYYEQYF.

The gene calls are TRBV6-5 and TRBJ2-3; the match to TRBD1 covers 9 bases. This CDR3 has 16 amino acids. After removal of 6 bases from V and 5 bases from J, the junction contained 12 bases not matched to a gene. Germline CDR1 MNHEY, CDR2 SVGAGI. CDR3 nucleotide sequence: TGTGCCAGCAGCCTCACCGGACAGGGGAGCCGAGATACGCAGTATTTT. Its translation: CASSLTGQGSRDTQYF.

The chain links TRBV12-3 or TRBV12-4 to TRBJ1-6; D is possibly TRBD1 (5 bases). CDR3 length equals 15 residues. Trimming removed 5 bases from V and 9 bases from J, with 17 bases in between. CDR3 protein: CASSPTRGTGSPLHF. Here the CDR3 DNA reads TGTGCCAGCAGTCCCACTCGGGGGACCGGTTCACCCCTCCACTTT.

There are a few counts of this clonotype. The V call is TRBV27, the J call TRBJ2-7; D gene unclear. The CDR3 sequence is 14 residues long. Trimming removed 5 bases at V and 0 bases at J, with 11 bases between. Germline lookup yields CDR1 MNHEY and CDR2 SMNVEV (reference sequence). As DNA, the CDR3 is TGTGCCAGCAGTGCCCGGACGGCCTCCTACGAGCAGTACTTC. It codes for CASSARTASYEQYF.

This clonotype occurred a few times. The V gene is TRBV29-1, the J gene TRBJ1-2; D uncertain. V lost 5 bases and J 8 bases, leaving 12 bases between the germline ends. CDR3 size: 11 residues. The germline gives CDR1 SQVTM, CDR2 ANQGSEA. The CDR3 sequence: CSVPEFGGYTF. In DNA, the CDR3 is TGCAGCGTTCCCGAGTTTGGGGGCTACACCTTC.

This chain links TRBV2 with TRBJ1-2; 9 bases align to TRBD1. The CDR3 loop spans 14 amino acids. V gave up 10 bases and J gave up 2 bases; unmatched junction bases: 8. Per germline, CDR1 SNHLY and CDR2 FYNNEI. In DNA, the CDR3 is TGTGCCACCACAGGACAGGGGCAGAACTATGGCTACACCTTC. It yields the protein CATTGQGQNYGYTF.

This clonotype was counted at least ten times. The J gene is TRBJ2-1, the V gene TRBV9; unclear D gene. The V end lost 1 base, the J end lost 2 bases, and 1 base lay between the germline ends. This CDR3 comprises 12 residues. From germline, CDR1 is SGDLS and CDR2 YYNGEE. The CDR3 sequence is CASSVTYNEQFF. DNA of the CDR3: TGTGCCAGCAGCGTAACCTACAATGAGCAGTTCTTC.

The V gene is TRBV7-8, the J gene TRBJ2-4, with 12 nucleotides matching TRBD2. The CDR3 has 17 amino acids. Trimming cost V 2 bases and J 8 bases; bases outside gene matches: 10. In germline, CDR1 is SGHVS, CDR2 FQNEAQ. CDR3 in amino acids: CASSLLAGGPGMYIQYF. CDR3 bases: TGTGCCAGCAGCTTACTAGCGGGAGGGCCCGGAATGTACATTCAGTACTTC.

A remark on this clonotype: Germline is not matched at one junction end, which may reflect a read error. V gene TRBV18 combines with J gene TRBJ1-4, with a weak D call TRBD1 (6 bases). This CDR3 has 14 amino acids. The germline gives CDR1 KGHSH, CDR2 LQKENI. As DNA, the CDR3 is TGTGCCGGCTCACCACCAGGGGCTAATGAAAAACTGTTTTTT. The encoded protein is CAGSPPGANEKLFF.